The rows below give T cell receptor beta chains drawn from one sample of a study of blood T cells in healthy people across ages. A single record per CDR3 protein comes from TCRdb applying MiXCR to the 5' RACE reads. Of hundreds of thousands of distinct CDR3 sequences listed, approximately 50% are singletons. Source material: blood. Source of these receptors: a man aged 60-69 years in good health. The CDR3 runs from the conserved cysteine through the conserved F or W. The D gene is left open where the match is weak. A row's size may be missing; if present it is once, few, many or a size class.

CDR3nt: TGTGCCAGCAGCCAAGGGAGGAACCCGGGACAGGGCGTTTACAATGAGCAGTTCTTC
CDR3aa: CASSQGRNPGQGVYNEQFF
abundance: .
j_gene: TRBJ2-1
d_gene: TRBD1
v_gene: TRBV3-1

CDR3nt: TGTGCCTGCAGCTTGGGGATCATGGGACTCTACACAGATACGCAGTATTTT
CDR3aa: CACSLGIMGLYTDTQYF
abundance: .
j_gene: TRBJ2-3
d_gene: .
v_gene: TRBV5-6

CDR3nt: TGTGCCAGTAGGCCCGGGGCAACACCCTACAATGAGCAGTTCTTC
CDR3aa: CASRPGATPYNEQFF
abundance: .
j_gene: TRBJ2-1
d_gene: .
v_gene: TRBV19

CDR3nt: TGTGCCAGCAGGGCCAGCGGGGGACAGAGGGTAGATACGCAGTATTTT
CDR3aa: CASRASGGQRVDTQYF
abundance: .
j_gene: TRBJ2-3
d_gene: .
v_gene: TRBV12-3/TRBV12-4

CDR3nt: TGTGCCAGCAGCCAAGCGGAGTACTCTGGGGCCAACGTCCTGACTTTC
CDR3aa: CASSQAEYSGANVLTF
abundance: .
j_gene: TRBJ2-6
d_gene: .
v_gene: TRBV4-2

CDR3nt: TGTGCCAGCAGTTTAGAGGGAGCCTATAATTCACCCCTCCACTTT
CDR3aa: CASSLEGAYNSPLHF
abundance: many
j_gene: TRBJ1-6
d_gene: .
v_gene: TRBV27

CDR3nt: TGTGCCAGCAGCCAAGATCGGGGTAAGGCGCAGTTCTTC
CDR3aa: CASSQDRGKAQFF
abundance: .
j_gene: TRBJ2-1
d_gene: .
v_gene: TRBV4-2

CDR3nt: TGTGCCAGCAGCCATGGAACGGGGGGGCAGGAGCTGTTTTTT
CDR3aa: CASSHGTGGQELFF
abundance: few
j_gene: TRBJ2-2
d_gene: TRBD2
v_gene: TRBV4-2

CDR3nt: TGCAGTGCTAGAGATCAGGCCAATTCACCCCTCCACTTT
CDR3aa: CSARDQANSPLHF
abundance: once
j_gene: TRBJ1-6
d_gene: .
v_gene: TRBV20-1

CDR3nt: TGTGCCAGCAGCCAGACTGAGCGAGAGACCCAGTACTTC
CDR3aa: CASSQTERETQYF
abundance: .
j_gene: TRBJ2-5
d_gene: .
v_gene: TRBV3-1

CDR3nt: TGTGCCAGCAGTTTACGAGGACTAGCGGGGAGTGAGACCCAGTACTTC
CDR3aa: CASSLRGLAGSETQYF
abundance: once
j_gene: TRBJ2-5
d_gene: TRBD2
v_gene: TRBV12-3/TRBV12-4

CDR3nt: TGTGCCAGCAGCCCGACCGGGACTAGCGGGGGTCAGACCCAGTACTTC
CDR3aa: CASSPTGTSGGQTQYF
abundance: .
j_gene: TRBJ2-5
d_gene: TRBD2
v_gene: TRBV7-9

CDR3nt: TGTGCCAGCAGCTTTGATTGGGTTACGAACACCGGGGAGCTGTTTTTT
CDR3aa: CASSFDWVTNTGELFF
abundance: .
j_gene: TRBJ2-2
d_gene: .
v_gene: TRBV7-2

CDR3nt: TGCGCCAGCAGCCATGGTGACTATACTGGGGCCAACGTCCTGACTTTC
CDR3aa: CASSHGDYTGANVLTF
abundance: .
j_gene: TRBJ2-6
d_gene: .
v_gene: TRBV4-1

CDR3nt: TGCAGTGCTAGCCGGGACAGGGGGATGGGAGGGCAGCCCCAGCATTTT
CDR3aa: CSASRDRGMGGQPQHF
abundance: .
j_gene: TRBJ1-5
d_gene: TRBD1
v_gene: TRBV20-1

CDR3nt: TGCGCCAGCAGCGTATCCGCAGGGTGGGACACTGAAGCTTTCTTT
CDR3aa: CASSVSAGWDTEAFF
abundance: .
j_gene: TRBJ1-1
d_gene: .
v_gene: TRBV5-1

CDR3nt: TGCAGTGCGACCGGACAGGGAAGTTCTTACGAGCAGTACTTC
CDR3aa: CSATGQGSSYEQYF
abundance: few
j_gene: TRBJ2-7
d_gene: TRBD1
v_gene: TRBV20-1

CDR3nt: TGCAGCGTAGCTAGCGGGGGGGCGGGCAATGAGCAGTTCTTC
CDR3aa: CSVASGGAGNEQFF
abundance: .
j_gene: TRBJ2-1
d_gene: TRBD2
v_gene: TRBV29-1

CDR3nt: TGCAGCGCGAGGCAGGGAAGGAGCGACCTTTACAATGAGCAGTTCTTC
CDR3aa: CSARQGRSDLYNEQFF
abundance: .
j_gene: TRBJ2-1
d_gene: .
v_gene: TRBV29-1

CDR3nt: TGTGCCATCAGTGAGTCGAAGGGGGCCGAAGAGACCCAGTACTTC
CDR3aa: CAISESKGAEETQYF
abundance: .
j_gene: TRBJ2-5
d_gene: TRBD1
v_gene: TRBV10-3

CDR3nt: TGTGCCAGCAGGGACGGTGGGAACGGGGAGCTGTTTTTT
CDR3aa: CASRDGGNGELFF
abundance: .
j_gene: TRBJ2-2
d_gene: .
v_gene: TRBV2

CDR3nt: TGCGCCAGCAGCCAGCGCCTTGCCGAGACAGGGCCTACAGATACGCAGTATTTT
CDR3aa: CASSQRLAETGPTDTQYF
abundance: .
j_gene: TRBJ2-3
d_gene: TRBD1
v_gene: TRBV4-1

CDR3nt: TGCAGTGCTAGAAGGGGAGGGAACTATGGCTACACCTTC
CDR3aa: CSARRGGNYGYTF
abundance: once
j_gene: TRBJ1-2
d_gene: .
v_gene: TRBV20-1

CDR3nt: TGTGCCAGCAGCTTAGATACAGGGGGATTTGAGACCCAGTACTTC
CDR3aa: CASSLDTGGFETQYF
abundance: .
j_gene: TRBJ2-5
d_gene: TRBD1
v_gene: TRBV13

CDR3nt: TGTGCCAGCAGCCTCGGACGGCCTGCTAACTATGGCTACACCTTC
CDR3aa: CASSLGRPANYGYTF
abundance: many
j_gene: TRBJ1-2
d_gene: .
v_gene: TRBV27

CDR3nt: TGTGCCAGCAGCAGCTTCCCGCAAAGCACAGATACGCAGTATTTT
CDR3aa: CASSSFPQSTDTQYF
abundance: few
j_gene: TRBJ2-3
d_gene: .
v_gene: TRBV7-2

CDR3nt: TGTGCCAGCAGTTACTCGTCCGGGGACACTGAAGCTTTCTTT
CDR3aa: CASSYSSGDTEAFF
abundance: .
j_gene: TRBJ1-1
d_gene: .
v_gene: TRBV6-6

CDR3nt: TGCGCCAGCAGCCACCTAGGGGGACAGGAGGAGGAAAAACTGTTTTTT
CDR3aa: CASSHLGGQEEEKLFF
abundance: .
j_gene: TRBJ1-4
d_gene: TRBD1
v_gene: TRBV4-1

CDR3nt: TGTGCCAGCAGTTATGGCGGGTGGGAAGGGGAGCAGTTCTTC
CDR3aa: CASSYGGWEGEQFF
abundance: .
j_gene: TRBJ2-1
d_gene: .
v_gene: TRBV6-5

CDR3nt: TGTGCCAGCAGTTATTTACAGGCGGACACTGAAGCTTTCTTT
CDR3aa: CASSYLQADTEAFF
abundance: once
j_gene: TRBJ1-1
d_gene: .
v_gene: TRBV6-2/TRBV6-3

CDR3nt: TGCGCCAGCAGCCAATCGGTGGGACAGGGGGACGAGCAGTACTTC
CDR3aa: CASSQSVGQGDEQYF
abundance: .
j_gene: TRBJ2-7
d_gene: TRBD1
v_gene: TRBV4-1

CDR3nt: TGCAGCGTTGCAGGGACAGGGGATGAGTACGAGCAGTACTTC
CDR3aa: CSVAGTGDEYEQYF
abundance: few
j_gene: TRBJ2-7
d_gene: TRBD1
v_gene: TRBV29-1

CDR3nt: TGTGCCAGCAGCTTATTAGGACAGGGCTACTCTGGCTACACCTTC
CDR3aa: CASSLLGQGYSGYTF
abundance: .
j_gene: TRBJ1-2
d_gene: TRBD1
v_gene: TRBV7-9

CDR3nt: TGTGCCAGCAGCCAAGTGGCGGGGTCGAACAATTCACCCCTCCACTTT
CDR3aa: CASSQVAGSNNSPLHF
abundance: .
j_gene: TRBJ1-6
d_gene: .
v_gene: TRBV4-2

CDR3nt: TGTGCCAGCAGTTCCGGAGGGCGTAATGAGCAGTTCTTC
CDR3aa: CASSSGGRNEQFF
abundance: .
j_gene: TRBJ2-1
d_gene: .
v_gene: TRBV12-3/TRBV12-4

CDR3nt: TGTGCCAGCAGCTTAGGGGGAGGGGCCGCTCTCTATGGCTACACCTTC
CDR3aa: CASSLGGGAALYGYTF
abundance: .
j_gene: TRBJ1-2
d_gene: .
v_gene: TRBV7-9

CDR3nt: TGTGCCAGCAGCACCCGATCTGAGAGACAGGGCCGCTACGAGCAGTACTTC
CDR3aa: CASSTRSERQGRYEQYF
abundance: few
j_gene: TRBJ2-7
d_gene: TRBD1
v_gene: TRBV6-1

CDR3nt: TGTGCCAGCAGTGAAGGACCCACCAGGAACTCCTACGAGCAGTACTTC
CDR3aa: CASSEGPTRNSYEQYF
abundance: .
j_gene: TRBJ2-7
d_gene: .
v_gene: TRBV6-1

CDR3nt: TGCGCCAGCAGCCCGGTGGGAGTCAGGGGCAGGGAAGAGACCCAGTACTTC
CDR3aa: CASSPVGVRGREETQYF
abundance: few
j_gene: TRBJ2-5
d_gene: .
v_gene: TRBV5-1

CDR3nt: TGTGCCAGCAGCGCACGACAGGGGAACTATGGCTACACCTTC
CDR3aa: CASSARQGNYGYTF
abundance: .
j_gene: TRBJ1-2
d_gene: TRBD1
v_gene: TRBV7-9

CDR3nt: TGTGCCAGCAGTTTATCGCCAGAGGGGGCCTCCTATAATTCACCCCTCCACTTT
CDR3aa: CASSLSPEGASYNSPLHF
abundance: .
j_gene: TRBJ1-6
d_gene: TRBD1
v_gene: TRBV28

CDR3nt: TGTGCCAGCAGCCTCATAGGGCTAGCGGGGGGTTCGGTCGAGCAGTACTTC
CDR3aa: CASSLIGLAGGSVEQYF
abundance: few
j_gene: TRBJ2-7
d_gene: TRBD2
v_gene: TRBV11-2

CDR3nt: TGCAGCCTCTCCCCAAGCTCCTACAATGAGCAGTTCTTC
CDR3aa: CSLSPSSYNEQFF
abundance: few
j_gene: TRBJ2-1
d_gene: .
v_gene: TRBV29-1

CDR3nt: TGTGCCAGCAGTATACAGGGGGATTGGGCTTTCTTT
CDR3aa: CASSIQGDWAFF
abundance: .
j_gene: TRBJ1-1
d_gene: TRBD1
v_gene: TRBV28

CDR3nt: TGTGCCAGCAGCGTGACAGGATATGATGAAAAACTGTTTTTT
CDR3aa: CASSVTGYDEKLFF
abundance: .
j_gene: TRBJ1-4
d_gene: .
v_gene: TRBV9

CDR3nt: TGTGCCAGCAGCCCCCGCCCCGGGGGTGGACAGTCGTACTATGGCCACACCTTC
CDR3aa: CASSPRPGGGQSYYGHTF
abundance: once
j_gene: TRBJ1-2
d_gene: .
v_gene: TRBV7-4

CDR3nt: TGTGCCAGCAGCTTAGGGAAGCGGGGGGGCACAGATACGCAGTATTTT
CDR3aa: CASSLGKRGGTDTQYF
abundance: .
j_gene: TRBJ2-3
d_gene: TRBD2
v_gene: TRBV7-2

CDR3nt: TGCAGTGCTAGAGATTCCAGGGGGTCCTACGAGCAGTACTTC
CDR3aa: CSARDSRGSYEQYF
abundance: .
j_gene: TRBJ2-7
d_gene: TRBD1
v_gene: TRBV20-1

CDR3nt: TGTGCCAGCAGTTACCCGGTTAGGGACCCCAGCACCGGGGAGCTGTTTTTT
CDR3aa: CASSYPVRDPSTGELFF
abundance: .
j_gene: TRBJ2-2
d_gene: .
v_gene: TRBV6-6

CDR3nt: TGTGCCACCAGCAGAGGTGGAGGGGGCGGAGATACGCAGTATTTT
CDR3aa: CATSRGGGGGDTQYF
abundance: .
j_gene: TRBJ2-3
d_gene: .
v_gene: TRBV15

CDR3nt: TGCGCCAGCAGCCTCGGGACAGGTGAATACAATGAGCAGTTCTTC
CDR3aa: CASSLGTGEYNEQFF
abundance: many
j_gene: TRBJ2-1
d_gene: TRBD1
v_gene: TRBV5-1

CDR3nt: TGTGCCAGCAGCTTAGTCGGGGGACCTGACTACAATGAGCAGTTCTTC
CDR3aa: CASSLVGGPDYNEQFF
abundance: many
j_gene: TRBJ2-1
d_gene: .
v_gene: TRBV7-2

CDR3nt: TGTGCCAGCAGCGCTCCGGGTCAGGGTACGCAGTATTTT
CDR3aa: CASSAPGQGTQYF
abundance: few
j_gene: TRBJ2-3
d_gene: .
v_gene: TRBV9

CDR3nt: TGTGCCAGCAGCTATAGAGTCAGCACAGATACGCAGTATTTT
CDR3aa: CASSYRVSTDTQYF
abundance: .
j_gene: TRBJ2-3
d_gene: .
v_gene: TRBV2

CDR3nt: TGTGCCAGCAGACCCACAGGGAACTCCTACGAGCAGTACTTC
CDR3aa: CASRPTGNSYEQYF
abundance: few
j_gene: TRBJ2-7
d_gene: .
v_gene: TRBV6-2/TRBV6-3

CDR3nt: TGTGCCAGCACCGAGACAGGGCTGGGGGAGACCCAGTACTTC
CDR3aa: CASTETGLGETQYF
abundance: .
j_gene: TRBJ2-5
d_gene: TRBD1
v_gene: TRBV6-5

CDR3nt: TGCAGTGCTAGAGAACGGCGGGGGGTCAACCCAGAGCAGTTCTTC
CDR3aa: CSARERRGVNPEQFF
abundance: .
j_gene: TRBJ2-1
d_gene: TRBD2
v_gene: TRBV20-1